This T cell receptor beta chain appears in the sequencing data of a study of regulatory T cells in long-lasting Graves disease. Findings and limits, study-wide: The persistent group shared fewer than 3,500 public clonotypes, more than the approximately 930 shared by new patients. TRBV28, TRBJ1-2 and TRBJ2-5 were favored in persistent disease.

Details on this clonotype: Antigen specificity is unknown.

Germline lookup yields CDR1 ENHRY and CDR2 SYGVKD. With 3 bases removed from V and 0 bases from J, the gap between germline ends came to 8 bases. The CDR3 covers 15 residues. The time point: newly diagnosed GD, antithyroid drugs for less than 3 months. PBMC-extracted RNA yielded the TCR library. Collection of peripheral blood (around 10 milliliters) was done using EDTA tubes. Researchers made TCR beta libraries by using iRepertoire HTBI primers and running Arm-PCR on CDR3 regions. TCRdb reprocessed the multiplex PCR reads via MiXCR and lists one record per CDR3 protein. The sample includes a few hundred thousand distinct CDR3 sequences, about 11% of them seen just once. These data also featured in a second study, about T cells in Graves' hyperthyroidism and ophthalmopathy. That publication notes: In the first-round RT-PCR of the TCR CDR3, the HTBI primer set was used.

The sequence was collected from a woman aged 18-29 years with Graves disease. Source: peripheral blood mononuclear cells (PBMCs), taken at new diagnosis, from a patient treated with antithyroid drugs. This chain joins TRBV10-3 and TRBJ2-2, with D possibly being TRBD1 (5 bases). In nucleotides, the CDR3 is TGTGCCATCAGTGAAGACAGTCCGAACACCGGGGAGCTGTTTTTT. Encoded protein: CAISEDSPNTGELFF.